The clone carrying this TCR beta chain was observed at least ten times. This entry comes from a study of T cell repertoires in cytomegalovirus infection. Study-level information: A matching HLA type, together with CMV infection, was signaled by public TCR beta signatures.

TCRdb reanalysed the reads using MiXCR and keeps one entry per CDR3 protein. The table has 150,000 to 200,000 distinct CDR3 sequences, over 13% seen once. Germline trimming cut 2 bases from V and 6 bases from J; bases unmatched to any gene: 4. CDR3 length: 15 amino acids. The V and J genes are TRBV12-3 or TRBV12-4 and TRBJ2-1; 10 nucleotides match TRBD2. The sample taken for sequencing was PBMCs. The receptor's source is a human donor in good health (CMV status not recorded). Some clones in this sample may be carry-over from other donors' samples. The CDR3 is CASSLSLAGFNEQFF. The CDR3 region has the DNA TGTGCCAGCAGTTTATCACTAGCGGGATTCAATGAGCAGTTCTTC.